Each of the 9 T cell receptor beta chains below was sequenced from the same sample in a study of shared clonotypes between healthy human individuals. The table came from immunoSEQ multiplex PCR; TCRdb's copy has only in-frame clones and leaves some out. Among roughly 700,000 clones listed, about 74% were seen once. Sequencing input: memory CD4+ T cells sorted from blood. Subset given: CD45RA-negative fraction. The receptors shown here come from a woman aged 25 to 45 in good health.

This clone was picked up one time. The V and J genes are TRBV6-5 and TRBJ2-7, with TRBD2 identical over 11 bases. There are 14 residues in the CDR3. Losses at the gene ends were 8 bases for V and 7 bases for J; bases not matched to a gene: 10. The germline CDR1 and CDR2 sequences are MNHEY and SVGAGI. CDR3 loop: CASALSGRAWEQYF. CDR3 coding DNA: TGTGCCAGCGCCCTTAGCGGGAGGGCCTGGGAGCAGTACTTC.

The chain couples TRBV7-2 to TRBJ2-6; unclear D gene. Germline V gene lookup returns CDR1 SGHTA and CDR2 FQGNSA. Deletions cut 2 bases from V and 1 base from J, with 18 bases between. The CDR3 has 19 amino acids. CDR3 residues: CASSLRSIGKYSGANVLTF. In DNA, the CDR3 is TGTGCCAGCAGCTTAAGGTCGATAGGGAAGTATTCTGGGGCCAACGTCCTGACTTTC.

Only a few counts were recorded for this clone. Without the conserved terminal phenylalanine or tryptophan, this CDR3 likely stems from a read error. The DNA is left out, because the CDR3 cannot be placed on it with certainty; the CDR3 is given as TCRdb lists it. V usage is TRBV21-1 and J usage is TRBJ2-7; the D segment call TRBD1 is taken from the table without a DNA check. TRBV21-1 corresponds to a pseudogene. The CDR3 is 11 amino acids long, termini counted. CDR3 region: CASSKFAGEVL.

The V gene is TRBV5-1, the J gene TRBJ1-4; 8 bases map to TRBD1. CDR1 and CDR2 from the germline V gene are SGHRS and YFSETQ. This CDR3 comprises 15 residues. Trimming took 3 bases from V and 8 from J; bases not matched to a gene: 9. CDR3 amino acids: CASSWEDRVAEKLFF. CDR3 nucleotides: TGCGCCAGCAGCTGGGAGGACAGGGTAGCCGAAAAACTGTTTTTT. The whole variable domain, filled in from reference TRBV5-1 and TRBJ1-4, reads KAGVTQTPRYLIKTRGQQVTLSCSPISGHRSVSWYQQTPGQGLQFLFEYFSETQRNKGNFPGRFSGRQFSNSRSEMNVSTLELGDSALYLCASSWEDRVAEKLFFGSGTQLSVL.

The CDR3 loop reads CASASRDEKLFF. CDR3 DNA: TGTGCCAGTGCGTCCAGGGACGAAAAACTGTTTTTT. The chain links TRBV19 to TRBJ1-4; D may be TRBD1 (5 bases). Germline V gene lookup returns CDR1 LNHDA and CDR2 SQIVND (reference sequence). The CDR3 runs 12 residues. The V end lost 8 bases, the J end lost 8 bases, and 12 bases lay between the germline ends.

Turning to this clone: The same CDR3 also results from other DNA sequences found in this sample. The rearrangement joins TRBV6-5 to TRBJ2-5; possible D gene TRBD2, 5 bases. The V gene's germline CDR1 is MNHEY and CDR2 SVGAGI. The length of the CDR3 is 13 residues. The V gene lost 0 bases and the J gene lost 4 bases, with 6 bases spanning the gap. The CDR3 coding sequence is TGTGCCAGCAGTTACTCCCGGGGAGAGACCCAGTACTTC. Its protein product is CASSYSRGETQYF.

The chain links TRBV7-6 to TRBJ2-7; 7 positions agree with TRBD2. The CDR3 contains 15 residues. Per germline, CDR1 SGHVS and CDR2 FNYEAQ. With 0 bases clipped from V and 6 bases from J, the junction kept 8 bases outside the gene matches. CDR3 in amino acids: CASSLAAPGRVEQYF. In DNA form, the CDR3 reads TGTGCCAGCAGCTTAGCGGCCCCAGGGAGGGTCGAGCAGTACTTC. The variable domain in full, completed from reference TRBV7-6 and TRBJ2-7, reads GAGVSQSPRYKVTKRGQDVALRCDPISGHVSLYWYRQALGQGPEFLTYFNYEAQQDKSGLPNDRFSAERPEGSISTLTIQRTEQRDSAMYRCASSLAAPGRVEQYFGPGTRLTVT.

The gene calls are TRBV28 and TRBJ1-1; D may be TRBD1 (5 bases). The germline V gene encodes CDR1 MDHEN and CDR2 SYDVKM. CDR3 length equals 15 residues. Deletions cut 10 bases from V and 1 base from J, with 19 bases between. Here the CDR3 DNA reads TGTGCCACCGTCGCCCCGCAGGGTCGGAACACTGAAGCTTTCTTT. Protein product: CATVAPQGRNTEAFF. The entire variable domain, with the rest obtained from reference TRBV28 and TRBJ1-1, is as follows: DVKVTQSSRYLVKRTGEKVFLECVQDMDHENMFWYRQDPGLGLRLIYFSYDVKMKEKGDIPEGYSVSREKKERFSLILESASTNQTSMYLCATVAPQGRNTEAFFGQGTRLTVV.

The rearrangement links TRBV6-5 to TRBJ1-4; no definite D call. The germline V gene has CDR1 MNHEY and CDR2 SVGAGI. The V gene lost 6 bases and the J gene lost 10 bases, with 21 bases spanning the gap. This CDR3 is built from 15 residues. For the CDR3, the DNA is TGTGCCAGCAGCAAAAAAATATCCAAATCTGGAAAACTGTTTTTT. This encodes CASSKKISKSGKLFF.